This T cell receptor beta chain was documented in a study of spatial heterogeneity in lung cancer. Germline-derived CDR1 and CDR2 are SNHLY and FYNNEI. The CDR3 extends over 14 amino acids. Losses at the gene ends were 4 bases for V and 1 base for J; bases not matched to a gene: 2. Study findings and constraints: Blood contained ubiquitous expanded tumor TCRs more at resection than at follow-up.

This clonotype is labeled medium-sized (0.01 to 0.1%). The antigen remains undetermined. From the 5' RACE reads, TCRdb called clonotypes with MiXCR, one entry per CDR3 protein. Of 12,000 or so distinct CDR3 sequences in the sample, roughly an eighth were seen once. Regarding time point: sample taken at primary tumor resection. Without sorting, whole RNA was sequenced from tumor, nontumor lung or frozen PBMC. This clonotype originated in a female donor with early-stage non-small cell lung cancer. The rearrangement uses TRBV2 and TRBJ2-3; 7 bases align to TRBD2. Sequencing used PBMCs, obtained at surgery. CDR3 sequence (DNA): TGTGCCAGCAGTGTCAGCGGGGGCACAGATACGCAGTATTTT. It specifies CASSVSGGTDTQYF.